These T cell receptor beta chains were read from a single sample in a study of blood T cell repertoires in COVID-19. Profiling relied on immunoSEQ multiplex PCR, and the TCRdb table lists in-frame clones only, not all of them. The table has 88,000 or so clones, about 85% seen once. Sequencing was performed on peripheral blood. These receptors all stem from a human donor in a cohort sampled during active COVID-19. Both conserved end residues are part of each CDR3. D genes are given only for firm matches. Some rows have no size entry. The others give once, few or many, or a class for an expanded clone.

TRBD2,TRBV6-6,.,TRBJ2-2,CASSLLAGVNTGELFF,TGTGCCAGCAGCCTTCTAGCGGGGGTGAACACCGGGGAGCTGTTTTTT
TRBD1,TRBV11-2,.,TRBJ2-4,CASSRQGTGVKNIQYF,TGTGCCAGCAGCCGACAGGGCACTGGGGTTAAAAACATTCAGTACTTC
.,TRBV9,.,TRBJ2-7,CASGPGLSYEQYF,TGTGCCAGCGGTCCGGGACTGTCCTACGAGCAGTACTTC
TRBD2,TRBV5-5,.,TRBJ2-1,CASSLVWAGGYNEQFF,TGTGCCAGCAGCTTGGTCTGGGCGGGAGGGTACAATGAGCAGTTCTTC
.,TRBV3-1/TRBV3-2,.,TRBJ1-3,CASSPSRGNTIYF,TGTGCCAGCAGCCCCTCGCGAGGAAACACCATATATTTT
TRBD1,TRBV18,.,TRBJ1-2,CASSPGTGGADGYTF,TGTGCCAGCTCACCAGGGACAGGGGGCGCAGATGGCTACACCTTC
.,TRBV7-6,.,TRBJ1-5,CASSRAAPTSISNQPQHF,TGTGCCAGCAGCCGCGCGGCCCCCACGAGTATAAGCAATCAGCCCCAGCATTTT
TRBD1,TRBV7-8,once,TRBJ1-3,CASSIRTGGSGNTIYF,TGTGCCAGCAGCATAAGGACAGGGGGCTCTGGAAACACCATATATTTT
TRBD1,TRBV6-2/TRBV6-3,.,TRBJ2-5,CASSPRPGQGLLETQYF,TGTGCCAGCAGTCCAAGACCGGGACAGGGTTTACTAGAGACCCAGTACTTC
.,TRBV7-9,.,TRBJ2-6,CASSSTSSGANVLTF,TGTGCCAGCAGCTCCACAAGCTCTGGGGCCAACGTCCTGACTTTC
.,TRBV2,few,TRBJ2-2,CASIPRENTGELFF,TGTGCCAGCATTCCCCGGGAGAACACCGGGGAGCTGTTTTTT
TRBD1,TRBV13,.,TRBJ2-3,CASSPGQGPTDTQYF,TGTGCCAGCAGCCCAGGACAGGGGCCCACAGATACGCAGTATTTT
.,TRBV10-1,few,TRBJ2-2,CASSPFQGGTGELFF,TGCGCCAGCAGCCCATTTCAGGGGGGCACCGGGGAGCTGTTTTTT
.,TRBV4-2,.,TRBJ2-3,CASSQGDVEGSDTQYF,TGTGCCAGCAGCCAAGGAGATGTGGAGGGTTCAGATACGCAGTATTTT
.,TRBV2,.,TRBJ1-5,CASSFQGRGNQPQHF,TGTGCCAGCAGTTTCCAGGGTCGGGGCAATCAGCCCCAGCATTTT
.,TRBV7-8,.,TRBJ2-1,CASSLGLGSYNEQFF,TGTGCCAGCAGCTTGGGGCTGGGGTCCTACAATGAGCAGTTCTTC
.,TRBV21-1,.,TRBJ2-1,CASSKGEDEQFF,TGTGCCAGCAGCAAAGGGGAGGATGAGCAGTTCTTC
.,TRBV5-1,.,TRBJ1-3,CASSNGQSGNTIYF,TGCGCCAGCAGCAATGGACAGTCTGGAAACACCATATATTTT
TRBD1,TRBV28,.,TRBJ1-5,CASSSTADRGVQPQHF,TGTGCCAGCAGTTCCACGGCGGACAGGGGGGTTCAGCCCCAGCATTTT
.,TRBV15,.,TRBJ1-5,CATSRGGAMENQPQHF,TGTGCCACCAGCAGAGGCGGAGCTATGGAGAATCAGCCCCAGCATTTT
TRBD2,TRBV18,once,TRBJ2-1,CASSRTSGDSYNEQFF,TGTGCCAGCTCACGGACTAGCGGGGACTCCTACAATGAGCAGTTCTTC
TRBD2,TRBV3-1/TRBV3-2,.,TRBJ2-3,CASSPFSGRATDTQYF,TGTGCCAGCAGCCCGTTTAGCGGGAGGGCCACAGATACGCAGTATTTT
.,TRBV3-1/TRBV3-2,.,TRBJ2-1,CASSQDLQEVQFF,TGTGCCAGCAGCCAAGATTTGCAGGAGGTTCAGTTCTTC
.,TRBV5-4,once,TRBJ1-2,CASRPRGGSNYGYTF,TGTGCCAGCAGACCAAGGGGGGGCTCTAACTATGGCTACACCTTC
TRBD1,TRBV7-2,.,TRBJ2-5,CASSMDRGGETQYF,TGTGCCAGCAGCATGGACAGGGGAGGAGAGACCCAGTACTTC
.,TRBV19,.,TRBJ2-7,CASARGSNYEQYF,TGTGCCAGTGCTAGGGGGTCAAACTACGAGCAGTACTTC
TRBD1,TRBV19,.,TRBJ2-5,CASRRQGELETQYF,TGTGCCAGTAGGAGACAGGGGGAGTTAGAGACCCAGTACTTC
TRBD2,TRBV28,.,TRBJ2-5,CASKAGEAGETQYF,TGTGCCAGCAAAGCGGGAGAGGCGGGAGAGACCCAGTACTTC
TRBD1,TRBV6-2/TRBV6-3,.,TRBJ2-1,CASSKDRGYNEQFF,TGTGCCAGCAGTAAGGACAGGGGTTACAATGAGCAGTTCTTC
.,TRBV5-1,.,TRBJ2-7,CASSPAPGSSYEQYF,TGCGCCAGCAGCCCAGCTCCGGGGAGCTCCTACGAGCAGTACTTC
.,TRBV9,.,TRBJ2-7,CASSVDGQEGSYEQYF,TGTGCCAGCAGCGTAGACGGACAGGAGGGAAGTTACGAGCAGTACTTC
TRBD1,TRBV5-4,.,TRBJ2-7,CASSLEQGQGEQYF,TGTGCCAGCAGCTTGGAACAGGGGCAGGGCGAGCAGTACTTC
TRBD1,TRBV19,.,TRBJ2-2,CASSSDRGSGELFF,TGTGCCAGTAGTAGCGACAGGGGGTCCGGGGAGCTGTTTTTT
TRBD2,TRBV4-2,.,TRBJ2-1,CASTERASGRLSEQFF,TGTGCCAGCACCGAAAGGGCTAGCGGGAGACTCAGTGAGCAGTTCTTC
.,TRBV2,.,TRBJ2-3,CAGRPTEGGGQYF,TGTGCCGGAAGACCTACCGAAGGAGGAGGGCAGTATTTT
.,TRBV2,.,TRBJ2-7,CASSESRGYEQYF,TGTGCCAGCAGTGAAAGTAGGGGATACGAGCAGTACTTC
.,TRBV6-5,.,TRBJ2-7,CASSYRLDSYEQYF,TGTGCCAGCAGTTATAGACTGGATTCCTACGAGCAGTACTTC
.,TRBV6-5,.,TRBJ2-7,CASSYTGPVAQYF,TGTGCCAGCAGTTACACAGGACCCGTCGCGCAGTACTTC
TRBD2,TRBV6-5,.,TRBJ2-7,CASSNPGLGPYEQYF,TGTGCCAGCAGTAACCCGGGACTAGGTCCGTACGAGCAGTACTTC
.,TRBV2,.,TRBJ1-4,CASSDIQGANEKLFF,TGTGCCAGCAGTGACATCCAGGGCGCAAATGAAAAACTGTTTTTT
TRBD2,TRBV6-6,.,TRBJ2-1,CASRTSGTYNEQFF,TGTGCCAGCAGGACTAGCGGGACGTACAATGAGCAGTTCTTC
TRBD1,TRBV7-2,.,TRBJ2-7,CASSLVVGQGYEQYF,TGTGCCAGCAGCTTGGTTGTAGGACAGGGGTACGAGCAGTACTTC
TRBD2,TRBV9,.,TRBJ2-1,CASSVSLAGINEQFF,TGTGCCAGCAGCGTATCGTTAGCGGGCATAAATGAGCAGTTCTTC
TRBD2,TRBV7-9,.,TRBJ2-5,CASGTSGPHGVVETQYF,TGTGCCAGCGGGACTAGCGGGCCCCACGGGGTTGTAGAGACCCAGTACTTC
TRBD2,TRBV7-9,.,TRBJ2-3,CASSSGAGGAYDTDTQYF,TGTGCCAGCAGCTCCGGGGCGGGAGGGGCCTATGACACAGATACGCAGTATTTT
TRBD1,TRBV9,.,TRBJ1-4,CASSASWTGVELFF,TGTGCCAGCAGCGCCTCATGGACAGGGGTTGAACTGTTTTTT
TRBD2,TRBV28,.,TRBJ2-3,CASSFASGTRDTQYF,TGTGCCAGCAGTTTCGCTAGCGGGACTCGAGATACGCAGTATTTT